These 11 T cell receptor beta chains came from one sample sequenced in a study of cytomegalovirus exposure and HLA in healthy donors (dated by TCRdb to about 2017). Library prep was done by the immunoSEQ multiplex PCR assay. The multiplex PCR relied on a mix of 60 forward primers for TCR Vbeta segments and 13 reverse primers for TCR Jbeta segments. TCRdb took over this immuneACCESS table, retaining in-frame rearrangements with V and J assigned. Such tables are incomplete; in checked studies, under half of the missing clones stem from an unresolved V gene, and the remainder is unexplained. The table for this sample lists approximately 91,000 clones; under 75% of them were counted only once. The ten top clones hold less than 1.5% of the sample. Sequencing input: PBMCs. These TCRs come from a female donor in good health and CMV-seronegative.

The chain employs TRBV18 and TRBJ1-4; D call uncertain. Germline values: CDR1 KGHSH, CDR2 LQKENI. The CDR3 loop spans 15 amino acids. Trimming cost V 3 bases and J 6 bases, with 14 bases left between them. The chain's CDR3 is CASSPRAGSDEKLFF. The CDR3 nucleotides are TGTGCCAGCTCACCCCGTGCCGGTAGTGATGAAAAACTGTTTTTT.

This chain uses TRBV7-9 with TRBJ2-5; D not resolved. The CDR3 length is 12 residues. Trimming stripped 5 bases from V and 3 bases from J, with 7 bases between. The germline V gene encodes CDR1 SEHNR and CDR2 FQNEAQ (reference sequence). The CDR3 sequence: CASSRAEETQYF. The CDR3, as DNA: TGTGCCAGCAGCCGCGCGGAAGAGACCCAGTACTTC.

V is TRBV15 and J is TRBJ1-1; TRBD1 might be the D (6 bases). CDR1 LNHNV and CDR2 YYDKDF come from the germline V gene (reference sequence). CDR3 length: 15 amino acids. V lost 3 bases to trimming and J lost 6 bases, with 17 bases between them. The CDR3 region has the DNA TGTGCCACCAGCAGGGGAGGGGGTAATGGGGCTGAAGCTTTCTTT. Amino acids: CATSRGGGNGAEAFF.

The CDR3 sequence is CASTRRGNTEAFF. The CDR3 bases are TGTGCCAGCACTCGTAGGGGGAACACTGAAGCTTTCTTT. The V and J genes are TRBV6-1 and TRBJ1-1; possible D gene TRBD1, 5 bases. Germline V CDR1 and CDR2: MNHNS, SASEGT. V was cut by 7 bases and J by 1 base, with 10 bases left in between. The CDR3 loop spans 13 amino acids.

The rearrangement joins TRBV27 to TRBJ2-7; 12 bases match TRBD2. Germline assignment: CDR1 MNHEY and CDR2 SMNVEV (reference sequence). V shed 5 bases and J 4 bases; nucleotides not matched to a gene: 9. This CDR3 region has 16 residues. DNA for the CDR3: TGTGCCAGCAGTCCACTCGGACTAGCGGGATCTTACGAGCAGTACTTC. It specifies CASSPLGLAGSYEQYF.

The chain uses TRBV2 and TRBJ1-4; perhaps TRBD1 as D (6 bases). CDR1 and CDR2 from the germline V gene are SNHLY and FYNNEI. The CDR3 totals 14 residues. Deletions cut 8 bases from V and 7 bases from J, with 17 bases between. The CDR3 region has the DNA TGTGCCAGCTCCGCACAGGGCGATAGTGAAAAACTGTTTTTT. Protein product: CASSAQGDSEKLFF.

This chain joins TRBV6-5 and TRBJ2-1, with D possibly being TRBD2 (5 bases). The CDR3 loop spans 15 amino acids. The V gene lost 5 bases and the J gene lost 10 bases, with 21 bases spanning the gap. Germline V gives CDR1 MNHEY, CDR2 SVGAGI. CDR3 sequence reads: CASSLSPTTGSEQFF. For the CDR3, the DNA is TGTGCCAGCAGTCTCTCCCCCACAACTGGGAGCGAGCAGTTCTTC.

This sequence joins TRBV9 and TRBJ2-1; 7 bases are a match to TRBD2. The CDR3 sequence is 15 residues long. Losses at the gene ends were 3 bases for V and 0 bases for J; bases not matched to a gene: 3. CDR1 and CDR2 from the germline V gene are SGDLS and YYNGEE. This CDR3 reads CASSAGGSSYNEQFF. CDR3 DNA sequence: TGTGCCAGCAGCGCCGGGGGGAGCTCCTACAATGAGCAGTTCTTC.

The V call is TRBV27, the J call TRBJ1-1; perhaps TRBD1 as D (5 bases). Looked up from germline, CDR1 is MNHEY and CDR2 is SMNVEV (reference sequence). V dropped 7 bases and J dropped 5 bases, with 17 bases sitting between them. This CDR3 contains 14 residues. CDR3 protein: CASIQLLGGTEAFF. The CDR3 DNA reads TGTGCCAGCATCCAACTGTTGGGGGGAACTGAAGCTTTCTTT.

Turning to this clone: An end of the junction differs from the germline gene, which may be a read error. The rearrangement links TRBV20-1 to TRBJ1-4; D possibly corresponds to TRBD1 (5 bases). The germline V gene encodes CDR1 DFQATT and CDR2 SNEGSKA (reference sequence). The CDR3 spans 11 residues. Here the CDR3 DNA reads TGCAGTGCTAGTATACAGGCCTCCCCCGCTTTT. Translated, it gives CSASIQASPAF.

The V and J genes are TRBV5-1 and TRBJ2-7; 7 bases are a match to TRBD1. Germline V gives CDR1 SGHRS, CDR2 YFSETQ. The CDR3 has 15 amino acids. V trimming: 0 bases; J trimming: 6 bases; junction bases outside the gene matches: 9. The CDR3 loop is CASSLAGTASGEQYF. The CDR3 coding sequence is TGCGCCAGCAGCTTGGCCGGGACAGCGAGTGGCGAGCAGTACTTC.